This T cell receptor beta chain was documented in a study of spatial heterogeneity in lung cancer. This clonotype has a count of ten or more. Germline CDR1 is SEHNR and CDR2 is FQNEAQ (reference sequence). The ends lost 5 bases at V and 2 bases at J; junction bases unmatched: 17. The CDR3 is 19 amino acids. Time point given: sample taken at primary tumor resection. Patients with untreated early-stage non-small cell lung cancer, numbering 55 to 75, were the donors. TCRdb re-derived calls from the 5' RACE reads in MiXCR, one entry per CDR3 protein. The data hold some 21,000 distinct CDR3 sequences, with 3.3% observed a single time.

The sample was PBMCs, taken at surgery. This TCR was sampled from a female donor with early-stage non-small cell lung cancer. V gene TRBV7-9 combines with J gene TRBJ2-7; TRBD2 matches at 11 bases. The CDR3 loop reads CASSPSRVSSGRNPYEQYF. DNA of the CDR3: TGTGCCAGCAGCCCTAGCCGCGTATCTAGCGGGAGGAACCCCTACGAGCAGTACTTC.